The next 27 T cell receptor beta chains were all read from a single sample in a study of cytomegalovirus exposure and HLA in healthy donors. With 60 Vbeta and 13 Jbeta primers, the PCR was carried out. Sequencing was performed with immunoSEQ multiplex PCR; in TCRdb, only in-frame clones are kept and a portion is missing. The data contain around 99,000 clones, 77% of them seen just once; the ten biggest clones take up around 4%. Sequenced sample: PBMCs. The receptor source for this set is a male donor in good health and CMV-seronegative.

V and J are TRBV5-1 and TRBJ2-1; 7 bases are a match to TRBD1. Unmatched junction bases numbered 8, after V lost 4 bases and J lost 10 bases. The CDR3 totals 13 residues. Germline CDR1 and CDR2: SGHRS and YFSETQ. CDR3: CASSLNRGDEQFF. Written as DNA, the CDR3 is TGCGCCAGCAGCCTTAACAGGGGTGACGAGCAGTTCTTC.

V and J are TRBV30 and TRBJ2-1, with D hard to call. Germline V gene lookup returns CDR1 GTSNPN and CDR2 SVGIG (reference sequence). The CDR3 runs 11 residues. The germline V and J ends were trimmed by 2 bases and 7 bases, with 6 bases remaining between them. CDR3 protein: CAWSYGNEQFF. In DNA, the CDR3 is TGTGCCTGGAGTTACGGGAATGAGCAGTTCTTC.

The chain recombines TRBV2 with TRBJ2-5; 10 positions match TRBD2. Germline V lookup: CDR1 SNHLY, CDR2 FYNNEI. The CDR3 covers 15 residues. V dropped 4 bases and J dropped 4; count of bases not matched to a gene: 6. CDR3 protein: CASSVLAGAPETQYF. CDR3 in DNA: TGTGCCAGCAGTGTCCTAGCGGGAGCTCCAGAGACCCAGTACTTC.

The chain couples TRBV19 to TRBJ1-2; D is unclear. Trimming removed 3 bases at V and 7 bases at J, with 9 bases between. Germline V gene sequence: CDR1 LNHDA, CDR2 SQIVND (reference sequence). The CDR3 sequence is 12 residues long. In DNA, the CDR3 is TGTGCCAGTAGTATGCGGCTGGGTGGCTACACCTTC. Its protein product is CASSMRLGGYTF.

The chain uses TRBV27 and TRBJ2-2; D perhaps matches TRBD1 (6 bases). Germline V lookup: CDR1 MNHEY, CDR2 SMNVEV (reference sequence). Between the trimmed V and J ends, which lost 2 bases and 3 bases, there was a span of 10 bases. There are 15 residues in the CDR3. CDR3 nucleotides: TGTGCCAGCAGTTTAGAGGGACAAGACACCGGGGAGCTGTTTTTT. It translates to CASSLEGQDTGELFF.

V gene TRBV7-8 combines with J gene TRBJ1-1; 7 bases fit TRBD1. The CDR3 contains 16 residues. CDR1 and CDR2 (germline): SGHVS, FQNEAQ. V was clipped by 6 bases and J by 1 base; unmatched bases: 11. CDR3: CASSPPLGQPNTEAFF. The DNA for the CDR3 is TGTGCCAGCAGTCCTCCCCTGGGACAGCCGAACACTGAAGCTTTCTTT.

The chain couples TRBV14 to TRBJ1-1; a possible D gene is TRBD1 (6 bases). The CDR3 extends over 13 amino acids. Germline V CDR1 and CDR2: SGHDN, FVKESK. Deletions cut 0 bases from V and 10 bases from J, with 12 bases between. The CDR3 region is CASSQDLGGLAFF. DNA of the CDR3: TGTGCCAGCAGCCAAGATCTCGGGGGGCTAGCTTTCTTT.

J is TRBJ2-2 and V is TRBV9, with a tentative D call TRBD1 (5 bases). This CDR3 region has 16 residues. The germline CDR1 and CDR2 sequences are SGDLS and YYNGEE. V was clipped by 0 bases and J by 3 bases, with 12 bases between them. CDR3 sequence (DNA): TGTGCCAGCAGCGTAGGGCAGGGAAGCTACACCGGGGAGCTGTTTTTT. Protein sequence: CASSVGQGSYTGELFF.

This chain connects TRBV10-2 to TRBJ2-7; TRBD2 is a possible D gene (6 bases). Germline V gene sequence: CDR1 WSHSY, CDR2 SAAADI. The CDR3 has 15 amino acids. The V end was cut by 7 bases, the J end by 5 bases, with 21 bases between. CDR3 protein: CASTPTLAVSNEQYF. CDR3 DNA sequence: TGCGCCAGCACTCCCACCTTAGCGGTCTCAAACGAGCAGTACTTC.

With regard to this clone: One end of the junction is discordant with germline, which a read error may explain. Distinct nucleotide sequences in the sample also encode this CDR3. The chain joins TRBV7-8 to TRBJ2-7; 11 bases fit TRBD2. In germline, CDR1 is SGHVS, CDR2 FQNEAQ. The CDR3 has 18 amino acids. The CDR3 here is CASSLGGLAGGSSYEQYF. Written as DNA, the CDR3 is TGTGCCAGCAGCTTAGGGGGGCTAGCGGGAGGTTCCTCCTACGAACAGTACTTC.

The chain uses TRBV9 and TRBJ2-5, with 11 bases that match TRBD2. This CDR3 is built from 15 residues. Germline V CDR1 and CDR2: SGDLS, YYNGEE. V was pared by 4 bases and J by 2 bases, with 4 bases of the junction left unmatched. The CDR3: CASSKRLAGQETQYF. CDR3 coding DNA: TGTGCCAGCAGCAAGCGACTAGCGGGACAAGAGACCCAGTACTTC.

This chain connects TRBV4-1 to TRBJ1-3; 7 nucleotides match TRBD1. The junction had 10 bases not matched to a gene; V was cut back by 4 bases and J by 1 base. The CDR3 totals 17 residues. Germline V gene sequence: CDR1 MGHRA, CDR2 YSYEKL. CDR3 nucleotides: TGCGCCAGCAGCCGAGAGGGACAGCCATTTTCTGGAAACACCATATATTTT. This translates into CASSREGQPFSGNTIYF.

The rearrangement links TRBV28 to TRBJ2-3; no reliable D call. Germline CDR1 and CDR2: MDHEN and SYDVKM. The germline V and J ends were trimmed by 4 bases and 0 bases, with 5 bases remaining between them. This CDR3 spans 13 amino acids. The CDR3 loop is CASSSTSTDTQYF. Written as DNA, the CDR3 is TGTGCCAGCAGTTCGACTAGCACAGATACGCAGTATTTT.

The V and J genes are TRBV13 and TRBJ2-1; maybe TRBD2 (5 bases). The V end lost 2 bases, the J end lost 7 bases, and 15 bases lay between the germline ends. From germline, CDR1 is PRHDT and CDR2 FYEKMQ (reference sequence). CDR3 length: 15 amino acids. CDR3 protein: CASSLLAGGINEQFF. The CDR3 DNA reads TGTGCCAGCAGCTTACTCGCGGGCGGTATAAATGAGCAGTTCTTC. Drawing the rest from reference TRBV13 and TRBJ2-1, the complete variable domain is AAGVIQSPRHLIKEKRETATLKCYPIPRHDTVYWYQQGPGQDPQFLISFYEKMQSDKGSIPDRFSAQQFSDYHSELNMSSLELGDSALYFCASSLLAGGINEQFFGPGTRLTVL.

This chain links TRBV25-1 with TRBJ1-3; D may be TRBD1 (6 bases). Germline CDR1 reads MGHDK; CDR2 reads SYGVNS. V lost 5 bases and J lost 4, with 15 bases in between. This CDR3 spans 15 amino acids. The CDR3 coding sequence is TGTGCCAGCAGTCAAAGCGCAGGGGTAGGAAACACCATATATTTT. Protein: CASSQSAGVGNTIYF.

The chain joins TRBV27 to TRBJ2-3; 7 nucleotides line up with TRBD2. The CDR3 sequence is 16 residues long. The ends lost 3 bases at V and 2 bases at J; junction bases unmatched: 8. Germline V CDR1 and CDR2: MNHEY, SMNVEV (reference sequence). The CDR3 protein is CASSFRLAEATDTQYF. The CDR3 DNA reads TGTGCCAGCAGTTTTCGGCTAGCGGAGGCCACAGATACGCAGTATTTT.

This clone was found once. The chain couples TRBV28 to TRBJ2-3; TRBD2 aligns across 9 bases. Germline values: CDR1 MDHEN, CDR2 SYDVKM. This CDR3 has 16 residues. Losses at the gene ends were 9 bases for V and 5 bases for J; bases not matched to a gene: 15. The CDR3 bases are TGTGCCAGTTATCCCCCCCAGCGGGAGGATGGAGATACGCAGTATTTT. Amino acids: CASYPPQREDGDTQYF.

In nucleotides, the CDR3 is TGTGCCAGCAGTGAAGCGCTTGCCGGGGTCACAGATACGCAGTATTTT. Translating it yields CASSEALAGVTDTQYF. The V call is TRBV2, the J call TRBJ2-3; D is perhaps TRBD2 (5 bases). With 0 bases removed from V and 2 bases from J, the gap between germline ends came to 12 bases. Germline V gene lookup returns CDR1 SNHLY and CDR2 FYNNEI. CDR3 length equals 16 residues.

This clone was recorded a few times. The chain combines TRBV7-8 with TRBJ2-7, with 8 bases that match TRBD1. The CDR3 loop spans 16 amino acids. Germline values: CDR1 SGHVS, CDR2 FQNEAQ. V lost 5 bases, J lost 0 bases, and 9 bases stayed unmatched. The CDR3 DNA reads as TGTGCCAGCAGCACTTACAGGGGGTTAGTCTCCTACGAGCAGTACTTC. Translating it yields CASSTYRGLVSYEQYF.

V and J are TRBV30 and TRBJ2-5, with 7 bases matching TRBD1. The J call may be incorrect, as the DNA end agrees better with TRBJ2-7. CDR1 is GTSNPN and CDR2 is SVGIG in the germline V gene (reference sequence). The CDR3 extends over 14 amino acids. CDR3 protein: CAWSVLGQIYEQYF. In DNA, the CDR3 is TGTGCCTGGAGTGTGTTGGGACAGATCTACGAGCAGTACTTC.

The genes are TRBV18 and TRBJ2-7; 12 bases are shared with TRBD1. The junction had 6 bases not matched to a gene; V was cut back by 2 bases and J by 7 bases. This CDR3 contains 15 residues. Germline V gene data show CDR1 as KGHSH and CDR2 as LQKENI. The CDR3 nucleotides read TGTGCCAGCTCACCAGGGACAGGGGGCTCCCAGGAGCAGTACTTC. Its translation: CASSPGTGGSQEQYF.

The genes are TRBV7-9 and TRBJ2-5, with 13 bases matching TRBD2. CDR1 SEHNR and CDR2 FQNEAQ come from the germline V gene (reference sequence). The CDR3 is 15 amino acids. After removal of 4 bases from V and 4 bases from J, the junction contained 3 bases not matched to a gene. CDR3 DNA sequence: TGTGCCAGCAGCTCCAGACTAGCGGGAGGAGAGACCCAGTACTTC. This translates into CASSSRLAGGETQYF.

The DNA for the CDR3 is TGTGCCAGTAGCCACCCTAGCGGGAGGTCCTACGAGCAGTACTTC. Protein: CASSHPSGRSYEQYF. The chain uses TRBV19 and TRBJ2-7; 11 nucleotides align to TRBD2. V trimming: 6 bases; J trimming: 1 base; junction bases outside the gene matches: 5. Germline V gene sequence: CDR1 LNHDA, CDR2 SQIVND (reference sequence). CDR3 length: 15 residues.

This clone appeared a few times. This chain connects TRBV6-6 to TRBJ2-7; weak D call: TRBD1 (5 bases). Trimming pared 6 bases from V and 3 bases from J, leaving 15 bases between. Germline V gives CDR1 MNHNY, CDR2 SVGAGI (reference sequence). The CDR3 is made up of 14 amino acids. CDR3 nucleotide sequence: TGTGCCAGCAGCCCCACTGACAGACACTACGAGCAGTACTTC. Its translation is CASSPTDRHYEQYF.

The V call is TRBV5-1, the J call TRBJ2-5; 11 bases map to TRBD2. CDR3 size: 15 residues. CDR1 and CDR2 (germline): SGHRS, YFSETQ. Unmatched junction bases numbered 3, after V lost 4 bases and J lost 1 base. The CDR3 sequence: CASSLGLAGQETQYF. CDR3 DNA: TGCGCCAGCAGCCTCGGACTAGCGGGCCAAGAGACCCAGTACTTC.

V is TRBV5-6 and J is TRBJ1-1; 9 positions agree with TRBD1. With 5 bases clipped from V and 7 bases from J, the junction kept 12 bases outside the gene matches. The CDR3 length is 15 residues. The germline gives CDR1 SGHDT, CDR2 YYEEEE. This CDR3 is CASRSQQGARYEAFF. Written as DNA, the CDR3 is TGTGCCAGCAGGTCGCAACAGGGGGCTAGATATGAAGCTTTCTTT. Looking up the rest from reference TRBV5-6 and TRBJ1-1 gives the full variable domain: DAGVTQSPTHLIKTRGQQVTLRCSPKSGHDTVSWYQQALGQGPQFIFQYYEEEERQRGNFPDRFSGHQFPNYSSELNVNALLLGDSALYLCASRSQQGARYEAFFGQGTRLTVV.

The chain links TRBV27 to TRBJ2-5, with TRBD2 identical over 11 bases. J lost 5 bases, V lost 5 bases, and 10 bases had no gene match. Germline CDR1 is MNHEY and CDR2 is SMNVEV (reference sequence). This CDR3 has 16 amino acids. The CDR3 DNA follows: TGTGCCAGCAGTCTCAGACCGGGACTAGCGGTGGAGACCCAGTACTTC. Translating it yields CASSLRPGLAVETQYF.